These 23 T cell receptor beta chains share one sample of origin, sequenced in a study of blood T cells in healthy people across ages. For the second PCR, which ran for about 6 to 11 cycles, a sample-barcoded 5' primer and a J-beta primer mix were used. MiXCR, applied by TCRdb to the 5' RACE reads, yields one record per CDR3 protein. The data show hundreds of thousands of distinct CDR3 sequences, more than 40% seen once. The sequencing input was blood. The receptors derive from a woman aged 60-75 years in good health.

The chain employs TRBV12-3 or TRBV12-4 and TRBJ1-5; D is perhaps TRBD1 (6 bases). V gave up 3 bases and J gave up 5 bases, with 14 bases separating them. The CDR3 runs to 15 residues. CDR3 amino acids: CASSLGQGTYQPQHF. CDR3 nucleotides: TGTGCCAGCAGTTTGGGCCAGGGGACTTATCAGCCCCAGCATTTT.

The V call is TRBV7-9, the J call TRBJ2-3; weak D call: TRBD2 (5 bases). The CDR3 sequence is 16 residues long. V shed 5 bases and J shed 1 base, with 16 bases lying between them. Germline CDR1 reads SEHNR; CDR2 reads FQNEAQ (reference sequence). The CDR3 region has the DNA TGTGCCAGCAGCGTTGCGTCAGGTAGCGGCACAGATACGCAGTATTTT. Translated, it gives CASSVASGSGTDTQYF.

This chain links TRBV5-6 with TRBJ1-4; D is perhaps TRBD1 (6 bases). With 0 bases removed from V and 5 bases from J, the gap between germline ends came to 11 bases. Germline V CDR1 and CDR2: SGHDT, YYEEEE. The CDR3 is made up of 15 amino acids. CDR3: CASSLAQGPNEKLFF. For the CDR3, the DNA is TGTGCCAGCAGCTTGGCACAGGGACCAAATGAAAAACTGTTTTTT.

V usage is TRBV20-1 and J usage is TRBJ1-1; perhaps TRBD1 as D (5 bases). CDR3 length: 12 amino acids. Between the trimmed V and J ends, which lost 3 bases and 3 bases, there was a span of 8 bases. Germline-derived CDR1 and CDR2 are DFQATT and SNEGSKA (reference sequence). Written as DNA, the CDR3 is TGCAGTGCTAGTCAGGGAGACACTGAAGCTTTCTTT. Encoded protein: CSASQGDTEAFF.

This clonotype has more than one count but fewer than ten. The chain carries TRBV7-8 and TRBJ1-1, with D possibly being TRBD1 (5 bases). From germline, CDR1 is SGHVS and CDR2 FQNEAQ. This CDR3 has 13 amino acids. With 0 bases removed from V and 6 bases from J, the gap between germline ends came to 8 bases. The CDR3 sequence is CASSLAQGAEAFF. The CDR3 DNA follows: TGTGCCAGCAGCTTAGCGCAAGGGGCTGAAGCTTTCTTT. Using reference TRBV7-8 and TRBJ1-1 for the parts outside the CDR3, the full variable domain is GAGVSQSPRYKVAKRGQDVALRCDPISGHVSLFWYQQALGQGPEFLTYFQNEAQLDKSGLPSDRFFAERPEGSVSTLKIQRTQQEDSAVYLCASSLAQGAEAFFGQGTRLTVV.

Worth noting for this clonotype: One end of the junction varies from germline; a read error may be responsible. The gene calls are TRBV6-2 or TRBV6-3 and TRBJ2-4; 9 nucleotides agree with TRBD1. The J call is doubtful: the DNA matches TRBJ2-5 better. In germline, CDR1 is MNHEY, CDR2 SVGEGT. This CDR3 is 17 amino acids long. CDR3 region: CASSRWATGGTFETQYF. For the CDR3, the DNA is TGCGCCAGCAGTCGCTGGGCGACAGGGGGTACATTCGAGACCCAGTACTTC.

This clonotype turned up a few times. The chain couples TRBV6-6 to TRBJ2-3; the match to TRBD2 covers 9 bases. V shed 5 bases and J 2 bases; nucleotides not matched to a gene: 5. This CDR3 has 15 residues. Germline-derived CDR1 and CDR2 are MNHNY and SVGAGI (reference sequence). DNA of the CDR3: TGTGCCAGCAGTAGGGGACTAGCCCTCACAGATACGCAGTATTTT. Protein: CASSRGLALTDTQYF.

The V gene is TRBV6-5, the J gene TRBJ2-2; no clear D gene. The CDR3 sequence is 15 residues long. V was shortened by 0 bases and J by 5 bases, with 10 bases between the two germline ends. Germline values: CDR1 MNHEY, CDR2 SVGAGI. The CDR3 DNA reads as TGTGCCAGCAGTTACTCGAGCATTATGACCGGGGAGCTGTTTTTT. This codes for CASSYSSIMTGELFF.

This clonotype was found a few times. The genes are TRBV7-7 and TRBJ2-6, with 11 bases identical to TRBD1. This CDR3 has 16 residues. CDR1 and CDR2 (germline): SSHAT, FNYEAQ (reference sequence). The CDR3 reads CASGQGAGTGANVLTF. CDR3 coding DNA: TGTGCTAGCGGACAGGGGGCGGGTACTGGGGCCAACGTCCTGACTTTC.

The V call is TRBV29-1, the J call TRBJ1-2; the match to TRBD1 covers 8 bases. Trimming took 0 bases from V and 4 from J; bases not matched to a gene: 10. CDR1 is SQVTM, CDR2 ANQGSEA, per germline. The CDR3 loop spans 16 amino acids. This CDR3 is CSVEDRGPPISYGYTF. The CDR3 nucleotides read TGCAGCGTTGAAGACAGGGGGCCCCCTATAAGCTATGGCTACACCTTC.

This chain connects TRBV12-3 or TRBV12-4 to TRBJ2-5, with TRBD1 matching over 8 bases. This CDR3 is built from 16 residues. Trimming took 6 bases from V and 1 from J; bases not matched to a gene: 10. CDR3 bases: TGTGCCAGCAGCAAAAGGACAGGGAGTTTCCAAGAGACCCAGTACTTC. It yields the protein CASSKRTGSFQETQYF.

The chain combines TRBV9 with TRBJ1-2; D is possibly TRBD1 (6 bases). CDR3 size: 17 residues. Trimming pared 0 bases from V and 0 bases from J, leaving 15 bases between. Germline CDR1 SGDLS, CDR2 YYNGEE. This chain's CDR3 is CASSVGGGDNSNYGYTF. The CDR3 DNA reads TGTGCCAGCAGCGTAGGCGGTGGGGACAACTCTAACTATGGCTACACCTTC.

This clonotype was recorded many times. The CDR3 bases are TGTGCCAGCAGCGCGCTGTCGGCTGCTGAAGCTTTCTTT. Its translation: CASSALSAAEAFF. The chain has TRBV7-3 and TRBJ1-1; D is ambiguous. V gave up 5 bases and J gave up 6 bases, with 13 bases separating them. The length of the CDR3 is 13 residues. Germline CDR1 reads SGHTA; CDR2 reads FQGTGA.

V and J are TRBV10-1 and TRBJ2-5, with 10 bases lining up with TRBD2. With 0 bases clipped from V and 3 bases from J, the junction kept 4 bases outside the gene matches. CDR1 WNHNN and CDR2 SYGVQD come from the germline V gene (reference sequence). The CDR3 runs 16 residues. CDR3 region: CASSESPSGGKETQYF. CDR3 nucleotide sequence: TGCGCCAGCAGTGAGTCGCCTAGCGGGGGCAAAGAGACCCAGTACTTC.

Regarding this clonotype: At one of its ends the junction is not consistent with the germline gene, which may arise from a read error. The rearrangement joins TRBV20-1 to TRBJ2-5, with 8 nucleotides matching TRBD2. The DNA end is more similar to TRBJ2-7, so the J call may be wrong. CDR3 length: 14 residues. CDR1 and CDR2 (germline): DFQATT, SNEGSKA (reference sequence). Here the CDR3 reads CGASASGHSYEQYF. CDR3 nucleotides: TGCGGTGCTAGTGCTAGCGGGCACTCCTACGAGCAGTACTTC.

The V gene is TRBV2, the J gene TRBJ2-1; 8 nucleotides align to TRBD2. Germline V gene lookup returns CDR1 SNHLY and CDR2 FYNNEI. The CDR3 is 14 residues long. The J segment lost 7 bases and the V segment lost 7 bases, leaving 9 bases of the junction unmatched. In DNA form, the CDR3 reads TGTGCCAGCATCTCGGGAGGGCCGCGTAATGAGCAGTTCTTC. Protein sequence: CASISGGPRNEQFF. Supplemented by reference TRBV2 and TRBJ2-1, the full variable domain reads EPEVTQTPSHQVTQMGQEVILRCVPISNHLYFYWYRQILGQKVEFLVSFYNNEISEKSEIFDDQFSVERPDGSNFTLKIRSTKLEDSAMYFCASISGGPRNEQFFGPGTRLTVL.

The genes are TRBV5-1 and TRBJ1-2; 7 positions agree with TRBD1. The CDR3 is made up of 14 amino acids. CDR1 SGHRS and CDR2 YFSETQ come from the germline V gene. J was trimmed by 6 bases and V by 4 bases; bases with no gene match: 9. CDR3 bases: TGCGCCAGCAGCCGAGGGGGCTTAACGGATGGCTACACCTTC. Amino acids: CASSRGGLTDGYTF.

The V call is TRBV7-9, the J call TRBJ2-1; TRBD1 might be the D (6 bases). The CDR3 covers 12 residues. Germline V CDR1 and CDR2: SEHNR, FQNEAQ (reference sequence). V was clipped by 5 bases and J by 8 bases, with 10 bases between them. The CDR3 region is CASSATGYEQFF. DNA of the CDR3: TGTGCCAGCAGCGCTACAGGGTATGAGCAGTTCTTC.

The chain employs TRBV6-6 and TRBJ1-1; D unclear. Trimming took off 6 bases at V and 6 bases at J, with 11 bases between the two ends. The V gene's germline CDR1 is MNHNY and CDR2 SVGAGI (reference sequence). The CDR3 is 12 residues long. CDR3 in DNA: TGTGCCAGCAGAATCGGGTCTCCTGAAGCTTTCTTT. Protein product: CASRIGSPEAFF.

This rearrangement joins TRBV15 to TRBJ2-3, with D possibly being TRBD1 or TRBD2 (6 bases each). The CDR3 sequence is 15 residues long. Germline loops: CDR1 LNHNV, CDR2 YYDKDF (reference sequence). V was trimmed by 1 base and J by 4 bases, leaving 12 bases between them. DNA for the CDR3: TGTGCCACCAGCAGAGCCAGGGGAGGAGCAGATACGCAGTATTTT. It specifies CATSRARGGADTQYF.

This chain connects TRBV7-2 to TRBJ1-5, with D perhaps matching TRBD1 (6 bases). Trimming cost V 5 bases and J 3 bases, with 14 bases left between them. The CDR3 contains 15 residues. CDR1 is SGHTA, CDR2 FQGNSA, per germline. CDR3 in amino acids: CASSVGGRNNQPQHF. The CDR3 region has the DNA TGTGCCAGCAGCGTGGGGGGCAGAAACAATCAGCCCCAGCATTTT.

This clonotype was found a few times. The chain combines TRBV13 with TRBJ2-5; D is undetermined. The CDR3 is 14 residues long. The germline V and J ends were trimmed by 5 bases and 1 base, with 11 bases remaining between them. Per germline, CDR1 PRHDT and CDR2 FYEKMQ (reference sequence). The CDR3 loop reads CASSPIGPQETQYF. The CDR3 DNA is TGTGCCAGCAGCCCCATCGGGCCCCAAGAGACCCAGTACTTC.

The chain has TRBV20-1 and TRBJ2-7; D is ambiguous. V dropped 1 base and J dropped 5 bases, with 12 bases sitting between them. The CDR3 extends over 13 amino acids. Germline assignment: CDR1 DFQATT and CDR2 SNEGSKA (reference sequence). The CDR3 DNA reads as TGCAGTGCTAGAGCCTCATCCAGGAACGAGCAGTACTTC. It yields the protein CSARASSRNEQYF.